This TCR beta chain was recorded in a study of T cell repertoires in cytomegalovirus infection (dated by TCRdb to between 2018 and 2021). Background on the whole study: The HLA type of each donor mattered for the analysis, because public TCR beta signatures pointed to carriage of CMV infection along with the matching HLA type. Paper-wide results and their limitations: The ex vivo response was dominated by HLA-C-restricted CMV-specific TCR beta clonotypes, which also provided the single most frequent clonotype in two of eight donors. Cumulative frequency of public TCR beta family members discriminated carriers of CMV infection plus the relevant HLA type in this cohort and an independent 352-donor cohort.

CDR1 MNHEY and CDR2 SVGAGI are derived from the germline V gene. V is reduced by 6 bases and J by 3 bases, leaving a spacing of 18 bases between them. The CDR3, cysteine through phenylalanine, is 15 amino acids long. Only CDR3 DNA is held: 45 bases, read in frame from base 1. The sequencer listed for this sample is Illumina HiSeq 1500. TCRdb reanalyzed the raw reads on its own, using fastp at Q25 for trimming and MiXCR for clone calling, and kept in-frame beta chains. Identical CDR3 proteins give one entry, which carries the most common genes and DNA. The sample table contains around 330,000 distinct CDR3 sequences; only one count was recorded for 17% of them. 12% of the sample goes to the ten largest clones. A word on this clonotype: Its specific antigen is unknown. Per-base qualities were not stored, and no clone one base away is much larger.

The chain is assembled from TRBV6-5 and TRBJ2-7; the D gene is possibly TRBD1 or TRBD2, each agreeing over 5 bases. Sequenced: PBMCs. The TCR sequence derives from a human donor in good health (CMV status not recorded). Some clones in this sample may be carry-over from other donors' samples. The DNA sequence is as follows: TGTGCCAGCAGCCCTACCCGGGACCGATACTACGAGCAGTACTTC. The resulting protein is CASSPTRDRYYEQYF.